This T cell receptor beta chain was recorded in a study of shared clonotypes between healthy human individuals. Each unsorted sample relied on about 94 million PBMCs as its source of genomic DNA. The CDR3 has 12 residues. The germline V and J ends were trimmed by 2 bases and 11 bases, with 12 bases remaining between them. CDR1 SNHLY and CDR2 FYNNEI come from the germline V gene. Clones were read by immunoSEQ multiplex PCR, and TCRdb kept only the in-frame ones, dropping some. Seen here are about 490,000 clones, about 80% observed once, and the top ten hold over 9.5%. The sequenced sample consisted of PBMCs. The J gene is TRBJ1-1, the V gene TRBV2; D gene ambiguous. This clonotype originated in a woman between 40 and 55 years old in good health. Some clones in this sample may be carry-over from other donors' samples. The CDR3 sequence: CASSEINSWAFF. DNA of the CDR3: TGTGCCAGCAGTGAAATCAACTCTTGGGCTTTCTTT.